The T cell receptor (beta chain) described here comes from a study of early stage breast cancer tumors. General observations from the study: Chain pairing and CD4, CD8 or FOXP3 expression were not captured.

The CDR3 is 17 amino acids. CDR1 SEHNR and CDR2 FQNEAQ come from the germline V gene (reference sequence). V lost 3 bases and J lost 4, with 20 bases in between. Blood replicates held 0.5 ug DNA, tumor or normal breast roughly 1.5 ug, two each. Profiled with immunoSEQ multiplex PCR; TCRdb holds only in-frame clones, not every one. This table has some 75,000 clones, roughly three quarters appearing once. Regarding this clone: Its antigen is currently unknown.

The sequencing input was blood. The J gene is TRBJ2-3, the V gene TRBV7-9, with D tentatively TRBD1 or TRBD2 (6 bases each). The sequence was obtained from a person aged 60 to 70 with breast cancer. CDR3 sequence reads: CASSLARGDPPPDTQYF. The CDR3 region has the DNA TGTGCCAGCAGCTTGGCTAGGGGGGATCCTCCCCCAGATACGCAGTATTTT.